These 2 T cell receptor beta chains were sequenced from one sample in a study of CD4 T cells in relation to SARS-CoV-2 and coronaviruses. These receptors' targets are unknown. Measured with immunoSEQ multiplex PCR; TCRdb has only the in-frame clones, and not every one. The sample lists 16,000 or so clones, 75% to 85% occurring once. CD4+ T cells from unexposed donors were obtained before the COVID-19 pandemic (2011-2018). The cells were cultured for around ten days before CD4+ T cells were isolated. Material: CD4+ T cells from PBMCs, cultured in vitro. These TCRs come from a human donor in good health.

The chain combines TRBV11-2 with TRBJ1-1; a weak D match, TRBD1 (6 bases). V lost 5 bases and J lost 0, with 16 bases in between. The CDR3 runs to 16 residues. The germline CDR1 and CDR2 sequences are SGHAT and FQNNGV. The CDR3 spells CASSPLGGPMNTEAFF. The CDR3 coding sequence is TGTGCCAGCAGCCCCTTGGGGGGCCCCATGAACACTGAAGCTTTCTTT.

The rearrangement uses TRBV28 and TRBJ2-7; 8 nucleotides line up with TRBD1. The germline V gene encodes CDR1 MDHEN and CDR2 SYDVKM. V was pared by 6 bases and J by 2 bases, with 12 bases of the junction left unmatched. The CDR3 loop spans 16 amino acids. CDR3 sequence reads: CASSEPGTGKTYEQYF. CDR3 bases: TGTGCCAGCAGCGAACCCGGGACAGGAAAAACCTACGAGCAGTACTTC.